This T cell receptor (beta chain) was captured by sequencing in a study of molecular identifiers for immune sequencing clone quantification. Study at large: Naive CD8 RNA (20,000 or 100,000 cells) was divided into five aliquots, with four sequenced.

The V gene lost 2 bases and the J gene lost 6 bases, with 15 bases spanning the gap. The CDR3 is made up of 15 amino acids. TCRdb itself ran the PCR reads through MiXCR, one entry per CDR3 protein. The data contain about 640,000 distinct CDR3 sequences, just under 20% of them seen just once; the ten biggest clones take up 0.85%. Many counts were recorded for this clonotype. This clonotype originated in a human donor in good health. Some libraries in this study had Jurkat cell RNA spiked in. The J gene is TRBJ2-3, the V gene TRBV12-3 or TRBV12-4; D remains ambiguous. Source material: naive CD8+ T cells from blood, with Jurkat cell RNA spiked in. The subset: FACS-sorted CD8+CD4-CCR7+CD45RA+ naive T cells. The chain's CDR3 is CASSLILTSMDTQYF. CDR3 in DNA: TGTGCCAGCAGTTTAATCTTAACATCTATGGATACGCAGTATTTT.